Below, 14 T cell receptor beta chains from the same sample are listed, as sequenced in a study of T cell clonality in common variable immunodeficiency. This table comes from immunoSEQ multiplex PCR, and its TCRdb copy is limited to in-frame clones, with some not included. The sample was found to contain about 40,000 clones, and every one recurs. Source material: peripheral blood mononuclear cells. All receptors come from a person aged 18 to 70 in good health.

This clone showed up many times. The read ends 3 residues before the CDR3 terminus; that terminus is restored from the germline J gene. V gene TRBV7-9 combines with J gene TRBJ2-2; no clear D gene. V lost 2 bases and J 6 bases, leaving 4 bases between the germline ends. The CDR3 extends over 12 amino acids. Germline V gene sequence: CDR1 SEHNR, CDR2 FQNEAQ (reference sequence). This chain's CDR3 is CASSLSSGELFF. The covered CDR3 bases are TGTGCCAGCAGCTTATCGTCCGGGGAG.

Regarding this clone: The read halts 3 residues ahead of the CDR3 end, with the missing end drawn from the germline J gene. The chain is built from TRBV10-2 and TRBJ2-7; the D gene is possibly TRBD2 (6 bases). This CDR3 has 17 residues. The ends were cut back, 3 bases at V and 2 bases at J, with 20 bases in the middle. The germline gives CDR1 WSHSY, CDR2 SAAADI. The sequenced part of the CDR3 DNA is TGCGCCAGCAGTGAAATGGTCGGGGGAGATAGGGCCTACGAG. Protein product: CASSEMVGGDRAYE. The CDR3 in full is CASSEMVGGDRAYEQYF.

In this sample, this clone turned up many times. The read halts 3 residues ahead of the CDR3 end, with the missing end drawn from the germline J gene. The rearrangement joins TRBV4-2 to TRBJ1-6; 10 nucleotides agree with TRBD1. Germline V gene data show CDR1 as LGHNA and CDR2 as YNFKEQ. The CDR3 contains 17 residues. The ends lost 4 bases at V and 7 bases at J; junction bases unmatched: 10. The CDR3 region is CASSPPGQGMGNSPLHF. Partial CDR3 DNA: TGTGCCAGCAGCCCTCCGGGACAGGGGATGGGGAATTCACCC.

This clone was picked up many times. The CDR3 is cut off 3 residues early in the read; its end comes from the germline J gene. The genes are TRBV7-8 and TRBJ2-6; TRBD1 matches at 7 bases. The CDR3 has 15 residues. Germline V gene data show CDR1 as SGHVS and CDR2 as FQNEAQ. V was pared by 5 bases and J by 4 bases, with 5 bases of the junction left unmatched. The CDR3 reads CASSVDRAGANVLTF. The CDR3 bases that were read are TGTGCCAGCAGCGTAGACAGGGCCGGGGCCAACGTC.

This clone was seen ten or more times. The missing CDR3 end, 3 residues past where the read stops, is filled in from the germline J gene. The chain recombines TRBV2 with TRBJ2-7; D may be TRBD1 (6 bases). CDR3 size: 13 residues. Germline V gene lookup returns CDR1 SNHLY and CDR2 FYNNEI. V lost 7 bases to trimming and J lost 3 bases, with 13 bases between them. The CDR3 DNA, read in part, is TGTGCCAGCACGTACAGGGTGGACTACGAG. It specifies CASTYRVDYE. The entire CDR3 is CASTYRVDYEQYF. The variable domain in full, with the rest retrieved from reference TRBV2 and TRBJ2-7, is EPEVTQTPSHQVTQMGQEVILRCVPISNHLYFYWYRQILGQKVEFLVSFYNNEISEKSEIFDDQFSVERPDGSNFTLKIRSTKLEDSAMYFCASTYRVDYEQYFGPGTRLTVT.

This clone was detected many times. The read ends 3 residues before the CDR3 terminus; that terminus is restored from the germline J gene. V and J are TRBV19 and TRBJ2-1; 12 nucleotides line up with TRBD2. The CDR3 consists of 15 residues. Germline V lookup: CDR1 LNHDA, CDR2 SQIVND (reference sequence). Trimming at V came to 4 bases and at J to 4 bases, leaving 2 bases not matched to a gene. CDR3 sequence: CASSTLAGGYNEQFF. CDR3 bases read: TGTGCCAGTAGTACTCTAGCGGGGGGGTACAATGAG.

About this clone itself: Read coverage stops 3 residues before the CDR3 terminus; the germline J gene supplies the remainder. This rearrangement joins TRBV18 to TRBJ1-1; 9 nucleotides match TRBD1. The germline gives CDR1 KGHSH, CDR2 LQKENI. The CDR3 has 14 amino acids. Losses at the gene ends were 5 bases for V and 0 bases for J; bases not matched to a gene: 1. The CDR3 bases that were read are TGTGCCAGCTCAGGACAGGGGTTGAACACTGAA. As protein: CASSGQGLNTE. The complete CDR3 protein is CASSGQGLNTEAFF.

This clone has ten or more counts. The read ends 3 residues before the CDR3 terminus; that terminus is restored from the germline J gene. The V and J genes are TRBV29-1 and TRBJ1-2, with 7 bases lining up with TRBD1. This CDR3 is 13 amino acids long. Germline V gives CDR1 SQVTM, CDR2 ANQGSEA. CDR3 DNA (partial): TGCAGCGCGACCCGGGACAGCACGGTCGGC. Its translation: CSATRDSTVG. The CDR3 in its entirety is CSATRDSTVGYTF.

This clone was counted many times. The CDR3 goes on 3 residues after the read ends, and that part is filled in from the germline J gene. This chain uses TRBV20-1 with TRBJ1-2, with 9 positions matching TRBD1. The CDR3 is 15 amino acids. The ends lost 3 bases at V and 4 bases at J; junction bases unmatched: 9. The V gene's germline CDR1 is DFQATT and CDR2 SNEGSKA (reference sequence). CDR3 sequence: CSASWDRVSLYGYTF. CDR3 DNA, as far as it was read: TGCAGTGCTAGCTGGGACAGGGTATCCCTCTATGGC.

This clone was picked up many times. Sequencing ends 3 residues short of the CDR3 end; the germline J gene provides the rest. The genes are TRBV19 and TRBJ1-5, with 7 bases fitting TRBD1. The germline V gene encodes CDR1 LNHDA and CDR2 SQIVND (reference sequence). V was pared by 3 bases and J by 0 bases, with 2 bases of the junction left unmatched. The CDR3 extends over 15 amino acids. The CDR3 protein is CASSIQGDSNQPQHF. CDR3 DNA, as far as it was read: TGTGCCAGTAGTATTCAGGGGGATAGCAATCAGCCC.

This clone appeared many times. The DNA ends 3 residues before the CDR3 does, and the rest of the CDR3 is filled in from the germline J gene. The rearrangement links TRBV29-1 to TRBJ2-5; D gene ambiguous. Germline V CDR1 and CDR2: SQVTM, ANQGSEA. The CDR3 totals 13 residues. Trimming removed 0 bases at V and 0 bases at J, with 5 bases between. Here the CDR3 reads CSVEERYQETQYF. CDR3 bases read: TGCAGCGTTGAAGAACGGTACCAAGAGACC.

This clone was detected many times. From the germline J gene comes the end of the CDR3, since the read stops 3 residues before it. The chain joins TRBV6-4 to TRBJ2-3; D possibly corresponds to TRBD2 (6 bases). Germline-derived CDR1 and CDR2 are MRHNA and SNTAGT. V was clipped by 4 bases and J by 0 bases, with 8 bases between them. This CDR3 spans 14 amino acids. CDR3 DNA (partial): TGTGCCAGCAGTGCCGGGACTAGCACAGATACG. This translates into CASSAGTSTDT. From start to end, the CDR3 is CASSAGTSTDTQYF.

This clone was seen ten or more times. The CDR3 end is not reached by the read, which stops 3 residues before it; the germline J gene fills it in. V is TRBV2 and J is TRBJ1-2, with TRBD1 matching 7 bases. This CDR3 spans 13 amino acids. V gave up 5 bases and J gave up 5 bases; unmatched junction bases: 5. The germline gives CDR1 SNHLY, CDR2 FYNNEI. CDR3 residues: CASSTRQGYGYTF. The sequenced part of the CDR3 DNA is TGTGCCAGCAGTACCAGACAGGGTTATGGC.

There are many counts of this clone. The CDR3 end lies 3 residues beyond the end of the read and is filled in from the germline J gene. The chain employs TRBV12-3 or TRBV12-4 and TRBJ1-2; 9 nucleotides agree with TRBD1. The CDR3 covers 13 residues. This chain's CDR3 is CASISTGGDGYTF. Incomplete CDR3 DNA: TGTGCCAGCATCTCGACAGGGGGGGACGGC.